This T cell receptor (beta chain) is drawn from a study of breast tumors, draining lymph nodes, adjacent tissues. Study conclusions and caveats: Most tumor T cells seemingly derive from lymph node, then expand in tumor. Tumor T cell lymph node origin was a supported hypothesis, not proven. Tumor repertoires ranked between lymph nodes and nontumor tissue in diversity, with V and J gene preferences.

Samples came from axillary lymph nodes draining the breast cancer. With V trimmed by 5 bases and J by 7 bases, 7 bases remained unmatched. This CDR3 contains 14 residues. Germline V gene data show CDR1 as SNHLY and CDR2 as FYNNEI. A single record per CDR3 protein comes from TCRdb applying MiXCR to the multiplex PCR reads. The data hold about 230,000 distinct CDR3 sequences, with around 32% observed a single time. In its sample, this clonotype was seen many times. What it binds is unknown. This chain links TRBV2 with TRBJ1-5; 8 nucleotides match TRBD1. Material for sequencing was axillary lymph node tissue. This clonotype was sampled from a female donor with breast cancer. Some clones in this sample may be carry-over from other donors' samples. The CDR3 protein is CASSPGQDGQPQHF. The CDR3 DNA reads as TGTGCCAGCAGTCCGGGACAGGATGGGCAGCCCCAGCATTTT. The complete variable domain, with remaining parts taken from reference TRBV2 and TRBJ1-5, reads EPEVTQTPSHQVTQMGQEVILRCVPISNHLYFYWYRQILGQKVEFLVSFYNNEISEKSEIFDDQFSVERPDGSNFTLKIRSTKLEDSAMYFCASSPGQDGQPQHFGDGTRLSIL.